The present T cell receptor beta chain was sequenced within a study of lymphopenia after photon versus proton radiotherapy. This CDR3 comprises 14 residues. V trimming: 6 bases; J trimming: 7 bases; junction bases outside the gene matches: 11. CDR1 and CDR2 (germline): MNHNS, SASEGT. The protocol was immunoSEQ multiplex PCR, while the TCRdb copy is restricted to in-frame clones and leaves out a portion. The table shows just over 40,000 clones, with 86% occurring only once. Study results and limitations: Better survival with proton therapy was suggested as possible, not demonstrated. Oligoclonal CD8+ Temra expansion after nadir drove photon patients' diversity drop. Photon-treated patients lost naive T cells and TCR diversity; proton-treated stayed stable.

This clone was counted between two and nine times. Antigen: not known. This specimen was peripheral blood, taken from a patient treated with proton-based radiotherapy. This chain connects TRBV6-1 to TRBJ2-7, with 8 bases matching TRBD1. The TCR was taken from a woman in her 70s with pancreatic cancer. Some clones in this sample may be carry-over from other donors' samples. The CDR3 nucleotides read TGTGCCAGCAGCTTGACAGGGGCGGTTGAAGAGCAGTACTTC. Protein sequence: CASSLTGAVEEQYF.